The TCR beta chain under discussion was sequenced for a study of cytomegalovirus exposure and HLA in healthy donors. Study conclusions and caveats: As was reported, the HLA-A and HLA-B alleles of most subjects were accurately predicted from TCR beta sequences. A missense DCLRE1C variant was associated with V- and J-gene trimming of TCR beta chains in a later analysis, and an independent cohort replicated the association.

Donors were nominally healthy when sampled, though unrecorded immune exposures were likely. Losses at the gene ends were 6 bases for V and 6 bases for J; bases not matched to a gene: 8. CDR1 and CDR2 from the germline V gene are SEHNR and FQNEAQ (reference sequence). CDR3 length: 13 amino acids. 13 Jbeta primers and 60 Vbeta primers were used for the PCR. As handled by the study authors: About 12 million of some 80 million unique TCR beta chains were shared, per a later count. Some clones are missing from TCRdb's copy, which holds only in-frame ones; the method was immunoSEQ multiplex PCR. V, J and clone size reflect that table, while D and trimming were determined from the DNA. The sample contains around 150,000 clones, around 90% of which appear only once. Comment on this clone: Its antigen remains unknown.

This chain uses TRBV7-9 with TRBJ2-7, with 7 positions matching TRBD2. This receptor was taken from a woman between 25 and 40 years old in good health and CMV-seronegative. Sequencing input: PBMCs. CDR3 in amino acids: CASRGLGLSEQYF. In DNA, the CDR3 is TGTGCCAGCAGAGGACTAGGTTTGAGCGAGCAGTACTTC.